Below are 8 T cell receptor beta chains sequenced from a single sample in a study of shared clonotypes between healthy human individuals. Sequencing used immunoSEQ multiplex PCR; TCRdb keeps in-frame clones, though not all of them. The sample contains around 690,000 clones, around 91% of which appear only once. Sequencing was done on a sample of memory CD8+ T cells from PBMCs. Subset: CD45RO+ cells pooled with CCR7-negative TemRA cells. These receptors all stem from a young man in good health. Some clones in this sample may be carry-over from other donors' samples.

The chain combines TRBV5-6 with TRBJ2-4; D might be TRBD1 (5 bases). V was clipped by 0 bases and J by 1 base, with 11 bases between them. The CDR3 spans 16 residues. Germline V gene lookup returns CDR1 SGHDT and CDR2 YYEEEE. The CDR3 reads CASSLVGARAKNIQYF. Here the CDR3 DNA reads TGTGCCAGCAGCTTGGTTGGGGCGAGGGCCAAAAACATTCAGTACTTC.

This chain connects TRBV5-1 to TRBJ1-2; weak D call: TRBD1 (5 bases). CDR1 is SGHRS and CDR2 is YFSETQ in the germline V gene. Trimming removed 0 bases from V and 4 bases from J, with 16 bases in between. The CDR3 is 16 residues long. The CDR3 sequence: CASSLVLGRGFYGYTF. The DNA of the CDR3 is TGCGCCAGCAGCTTGGTCTTGGGACGGGGATTCTATGGCTACACCTTC.

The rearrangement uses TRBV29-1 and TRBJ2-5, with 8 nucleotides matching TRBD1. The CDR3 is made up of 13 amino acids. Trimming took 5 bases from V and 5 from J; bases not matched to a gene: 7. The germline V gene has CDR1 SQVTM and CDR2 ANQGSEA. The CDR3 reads CSVPFRQGETQYF. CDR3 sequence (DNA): TGCAGCGTTCCTTTCCGACAGGGGGAGACCCAGTACTTC.

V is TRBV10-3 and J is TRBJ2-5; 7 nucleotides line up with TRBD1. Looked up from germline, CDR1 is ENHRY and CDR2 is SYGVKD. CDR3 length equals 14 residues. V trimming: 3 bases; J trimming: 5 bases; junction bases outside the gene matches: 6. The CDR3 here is CAISEEGAGETQYF. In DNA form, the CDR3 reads TGTGCCATCAGTGAAGAGGGGGCCGGGGAGACCCAGTACTTC.

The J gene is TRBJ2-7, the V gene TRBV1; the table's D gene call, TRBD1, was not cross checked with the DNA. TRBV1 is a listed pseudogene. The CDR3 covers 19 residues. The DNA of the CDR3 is TGCACCAGCAGCCAAGATACAGAAAAGGGGGCCTCCGTCCTACGAGGGCAGTACTTC. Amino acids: CTSSQDTEKGASVLRGQYF.

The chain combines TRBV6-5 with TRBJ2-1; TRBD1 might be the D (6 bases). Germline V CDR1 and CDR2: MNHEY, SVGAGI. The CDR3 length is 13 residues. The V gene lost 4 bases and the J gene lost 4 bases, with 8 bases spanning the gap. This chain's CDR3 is CASSLTGYNEQFF. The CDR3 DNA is TGTGCCAGCAGTTTAACAGGGTACAATGAGCAGTTCTTC.

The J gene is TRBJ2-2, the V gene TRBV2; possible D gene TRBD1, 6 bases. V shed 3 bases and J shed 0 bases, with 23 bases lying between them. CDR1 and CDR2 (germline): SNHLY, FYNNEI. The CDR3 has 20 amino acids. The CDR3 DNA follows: TGTGCCAGCAGTGACGACTTTATTATTAACAGGGACCCGAACACCGGGGAGCTGTTTTTT. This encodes CASSDDFIINRDPNTGELFF. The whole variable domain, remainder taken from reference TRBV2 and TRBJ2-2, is EPEVTQTPSHQVTQMGQEVILRCVPISNHLYFYWYRQILGQKVEFLVSFYNNEISEKSEIFDDQFSVERPDGSNFTLKIRSTKLEDSAMYFCASSDDFIINRDPNTGELFFGEGSRLTVL.

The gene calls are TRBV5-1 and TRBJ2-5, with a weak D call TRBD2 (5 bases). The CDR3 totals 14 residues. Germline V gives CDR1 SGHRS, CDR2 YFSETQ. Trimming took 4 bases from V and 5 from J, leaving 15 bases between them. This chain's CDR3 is CASSPTKTGETQYF. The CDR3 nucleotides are TGCGCCAGCAGCCCAACCAAAACGGGGGAGACCCAGTACTTC.